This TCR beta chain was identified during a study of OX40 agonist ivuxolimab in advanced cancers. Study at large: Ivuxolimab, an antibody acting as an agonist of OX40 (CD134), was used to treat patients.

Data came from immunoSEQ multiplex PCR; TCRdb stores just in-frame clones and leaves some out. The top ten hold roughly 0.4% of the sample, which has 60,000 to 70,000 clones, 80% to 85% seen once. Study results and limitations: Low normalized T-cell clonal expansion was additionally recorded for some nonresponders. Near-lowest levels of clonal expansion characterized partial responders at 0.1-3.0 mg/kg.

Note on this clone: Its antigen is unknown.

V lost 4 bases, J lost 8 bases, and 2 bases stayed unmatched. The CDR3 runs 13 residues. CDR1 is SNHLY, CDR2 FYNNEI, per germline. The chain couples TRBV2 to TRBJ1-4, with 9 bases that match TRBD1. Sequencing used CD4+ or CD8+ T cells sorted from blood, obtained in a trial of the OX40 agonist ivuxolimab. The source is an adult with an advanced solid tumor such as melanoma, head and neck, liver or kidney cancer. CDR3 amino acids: CASSGQGGEKLFF. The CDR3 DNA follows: TGTGCCAGCAGTGGACAGGGGGGAGAAAAACTGTTTTTT. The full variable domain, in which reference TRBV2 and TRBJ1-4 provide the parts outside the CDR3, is EPEVTQTPSHQVTQMGQEVILRCVPISNHLYFYWYRQILGQKVEFLVSFYNNEISEKSEIFDDQFSVERPDGSNFTLKIRSTKLEDSAMYFCASSGQGGEKLFFGSGTQLSVL.